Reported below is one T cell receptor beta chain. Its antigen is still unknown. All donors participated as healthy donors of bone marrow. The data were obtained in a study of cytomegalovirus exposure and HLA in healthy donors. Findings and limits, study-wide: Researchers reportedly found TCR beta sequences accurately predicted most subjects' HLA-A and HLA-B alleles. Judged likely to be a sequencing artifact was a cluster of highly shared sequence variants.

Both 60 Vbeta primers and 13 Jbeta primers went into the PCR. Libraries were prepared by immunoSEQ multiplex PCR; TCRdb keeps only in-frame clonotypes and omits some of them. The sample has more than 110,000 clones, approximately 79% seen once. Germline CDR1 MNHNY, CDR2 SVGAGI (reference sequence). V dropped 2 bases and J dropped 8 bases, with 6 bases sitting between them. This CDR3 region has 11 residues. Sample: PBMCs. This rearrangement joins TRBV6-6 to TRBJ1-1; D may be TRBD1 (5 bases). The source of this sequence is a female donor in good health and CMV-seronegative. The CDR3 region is CASSYGGEAFF. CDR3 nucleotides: TGTGCCAGCAGTTACGGGGGGGAAGCTTTCTTT.